This entry concerns a single TCR beta chain. This sample was included in a study of blood T cell repertoires in COVID-19. For the study at large: Whether acute or convalescent, the COVID-19 samples came from the United States, Italy and Spain.

Only in-frame clones appear in the TCRdb table, and some are missing; sequencing was by immunoSEQ multiplex PCR. The data contain fewer than 200,000 clones, about 83% of them singletons. The V gene's germline CDR1 is SGHVS and CDR2 FQNEAQ. The ends were cut back, 5 bases at V and 3 bases at J, with 20 bases in the middle. CDR3 length equals 17 residues. Input material: peripheral blood. This receptor was taken from a man between 35 and 55 years old who had recovered from COVID-19. V usage is TRBV7-8 and J usage is TRBJ2-1, with D perhaps matching TRBD2 (6 bases). CDR3 nucleotides: TGTGCCAGCAGCCTTAACCCCGGGACTTACTACTACAATGAGCAGTTCTTC. It encodes CASSLNPGTYYYNEQFF.